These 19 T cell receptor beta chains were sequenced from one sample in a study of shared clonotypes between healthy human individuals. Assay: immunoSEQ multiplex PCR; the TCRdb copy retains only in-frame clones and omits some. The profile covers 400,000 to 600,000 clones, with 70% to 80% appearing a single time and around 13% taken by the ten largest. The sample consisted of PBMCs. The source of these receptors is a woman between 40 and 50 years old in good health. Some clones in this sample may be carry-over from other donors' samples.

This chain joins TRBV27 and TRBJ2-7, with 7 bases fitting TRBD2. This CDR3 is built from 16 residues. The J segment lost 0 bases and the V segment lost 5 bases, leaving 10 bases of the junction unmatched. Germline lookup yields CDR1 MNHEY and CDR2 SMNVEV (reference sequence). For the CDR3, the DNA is TGTGCCAGCAGTCCCTGGGGGGGGAGAAGCTCCTACGAGCAGTACTTC. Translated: CASSPWGGRSSYEQYF.

CDR3 coding DNA: TGTGCCAGCAGCTTAGTAGTTAGCTCCTACGAGCAGTACTTC. It codes for CASSLVVSSYEQYF. V gene TRBV7-2 combines with J gene TRBJ2-7; D is undetermined. Germline V gene lookup returns CDR1 SGHTA and CDR2 FQGNSA. The CDR3 totals 14 residues. The V gene lost 1 base and the J gene lost 0 bases, with 7 bases spanning the gap.

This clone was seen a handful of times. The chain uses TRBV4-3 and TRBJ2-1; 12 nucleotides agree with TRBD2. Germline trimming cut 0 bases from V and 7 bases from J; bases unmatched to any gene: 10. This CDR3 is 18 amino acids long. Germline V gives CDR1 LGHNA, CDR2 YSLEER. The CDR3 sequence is CASSQDLPTSGRQNEQFF. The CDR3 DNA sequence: TGCGCCAGCAGCCAAGATCTTCCGACTAGCGGGAGACAGAATGAGCAGTTCTTC.

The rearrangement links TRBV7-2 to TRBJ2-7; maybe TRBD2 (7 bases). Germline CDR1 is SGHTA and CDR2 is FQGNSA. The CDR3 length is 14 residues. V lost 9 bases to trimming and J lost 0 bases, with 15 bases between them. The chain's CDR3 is CASSRGGSSYEQYF. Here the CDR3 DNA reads TGTGCCAGTTCCAGGGGCGGGAGCTCCTACGAGCAGTACTTC.

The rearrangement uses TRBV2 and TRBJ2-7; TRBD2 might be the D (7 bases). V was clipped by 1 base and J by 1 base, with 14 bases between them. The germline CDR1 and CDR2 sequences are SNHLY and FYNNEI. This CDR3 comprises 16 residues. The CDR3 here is CASSEVGGQGSYEQYF. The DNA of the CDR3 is TGTGCCAGCAGTGAAGTGGGAGGGCAGGGGTCCTACGAGCAGTACTTC.

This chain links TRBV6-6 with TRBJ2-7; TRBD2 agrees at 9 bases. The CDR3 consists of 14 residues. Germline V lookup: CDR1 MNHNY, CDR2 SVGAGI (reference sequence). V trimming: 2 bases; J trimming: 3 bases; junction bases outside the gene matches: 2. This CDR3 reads CASSYGREGYEQYF. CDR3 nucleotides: TGTGCCAGCAGTTACGGGCGGGAGGGCTACGAGCAGTACTTC.

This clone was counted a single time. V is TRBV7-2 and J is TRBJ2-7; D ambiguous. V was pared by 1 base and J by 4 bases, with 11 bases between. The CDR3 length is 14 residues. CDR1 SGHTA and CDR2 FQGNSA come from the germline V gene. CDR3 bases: TGTGCCAGCAGCTTAGGGACCGTGAATTACGAGCAGTACTTC. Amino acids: CASSLGTVNYEQYF. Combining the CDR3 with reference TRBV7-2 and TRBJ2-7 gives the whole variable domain GAGVSQSPSNKVTEKGKDVELRCDPISGHTALYWYRQSLGQGLEFLIYFQGNSAPDKSGLPSDRFSAERTGGSVSTLTIQRTQQEDSAVYLCASSLGTVNYEQYFGPGTRLTVT.

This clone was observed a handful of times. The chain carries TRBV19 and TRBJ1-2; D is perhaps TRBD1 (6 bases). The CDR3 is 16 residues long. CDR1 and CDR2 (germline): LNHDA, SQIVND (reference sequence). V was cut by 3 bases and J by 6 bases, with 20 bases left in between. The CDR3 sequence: CASSIRGRLLFHGYTF. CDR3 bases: TGTGCCAGTAGTATCAGGGGTCGGCTCCTTTTTCATGGCTACACCTTC.

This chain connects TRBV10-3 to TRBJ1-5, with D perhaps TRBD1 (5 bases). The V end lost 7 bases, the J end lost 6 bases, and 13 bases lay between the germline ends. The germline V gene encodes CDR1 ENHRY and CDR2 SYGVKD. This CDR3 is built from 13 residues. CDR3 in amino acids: CAITAGPGQPQHF. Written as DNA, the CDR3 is TGTGCCATCACGGCAGGGCCCGGTCAGCCCCAGCATTTT.

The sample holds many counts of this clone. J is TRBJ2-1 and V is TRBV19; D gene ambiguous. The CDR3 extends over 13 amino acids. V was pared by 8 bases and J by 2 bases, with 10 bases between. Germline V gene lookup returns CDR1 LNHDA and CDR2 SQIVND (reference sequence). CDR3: CASRFDTYNEQFF. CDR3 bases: TGTGCCAGTCGGTTTGACACCTACAATGAGCAGTTCTTC.

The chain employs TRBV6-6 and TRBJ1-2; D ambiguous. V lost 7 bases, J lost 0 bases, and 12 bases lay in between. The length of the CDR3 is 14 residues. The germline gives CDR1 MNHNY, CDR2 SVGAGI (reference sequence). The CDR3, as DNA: TGTGCCAGCACCCCCTTGGGTGCTAACTATGGCTACACCTTC. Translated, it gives CASTPLGANYGYTF.

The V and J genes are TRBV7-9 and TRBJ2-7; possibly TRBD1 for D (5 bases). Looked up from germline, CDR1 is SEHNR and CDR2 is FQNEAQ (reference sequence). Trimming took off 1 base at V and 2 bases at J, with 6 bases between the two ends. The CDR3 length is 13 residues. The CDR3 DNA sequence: TGTGCCAGCAGCTTAGAGGGGCCCTACGAGCAGTACTTC. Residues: CASSLEGPYEQYF.

CDR3 in DNA: TGTGCCAGCAGCTTTTCAAGTGGAGCCTCCTACGAGCAGTACTTC. Encoded protein: CASSFSSGASYEQYF. The chain joins TRBV11-2 to TRBJ2-7; the D is unclear. The CDR3 extends over 15 amino acids. CDR1 and CDR2 from the germline V gene are SGHAT and FQNNGV. V lost 3 bases and J 0 bases, leaving 12 bases between the germline ends. Combining the CDR3 with reference TRBV11-2 and TRBJ2-7 gives the whole variable domain EAGVAQSPRYKIIEKRQSVAFWCNPISGHATLYWYQQILGQGPKLLIQFQNNGVVDDSQLPKDRFSAERLKGVDSTLKIQPAKLEDSAVYLCASSFSSGASYEQYFGPGTRLTVT.

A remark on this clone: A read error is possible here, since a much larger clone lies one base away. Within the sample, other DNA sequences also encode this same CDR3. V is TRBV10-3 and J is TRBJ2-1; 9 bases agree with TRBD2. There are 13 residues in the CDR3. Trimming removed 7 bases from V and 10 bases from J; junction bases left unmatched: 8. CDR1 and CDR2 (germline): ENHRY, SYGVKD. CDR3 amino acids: CAIMGGRANEQFF. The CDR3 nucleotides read TGTGCCATCATGGGCGGGAGGGCCAACGAGCAGTTCTTC.

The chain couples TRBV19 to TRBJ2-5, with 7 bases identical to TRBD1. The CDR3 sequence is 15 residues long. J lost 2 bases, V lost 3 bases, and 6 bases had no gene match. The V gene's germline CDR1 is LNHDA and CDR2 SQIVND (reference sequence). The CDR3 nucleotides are TGTGCCAGTAGTATTAGGACAGGAATTCAAGAGACCCAGTACTTC. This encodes CASSIRTGIQETQYF. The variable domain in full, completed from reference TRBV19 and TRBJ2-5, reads DGGITQSPKYLFRKEGQNVTLSCEQNLNHDAMYWYRQDPGQGLRLIYYSQIVNDFQKGDIAEGYSVSREKKESFPLTVTSAQKNPTAFYLCASSIRTGIQETQYFGPGTRLLVL.

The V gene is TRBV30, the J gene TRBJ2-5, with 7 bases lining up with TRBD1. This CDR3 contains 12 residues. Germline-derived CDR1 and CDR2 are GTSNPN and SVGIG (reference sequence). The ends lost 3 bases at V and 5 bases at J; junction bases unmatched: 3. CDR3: CAWRRQGETQYF. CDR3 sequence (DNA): TGTGCCTGGAGAAGACAGGGTGAGACCCAGTACTTC.

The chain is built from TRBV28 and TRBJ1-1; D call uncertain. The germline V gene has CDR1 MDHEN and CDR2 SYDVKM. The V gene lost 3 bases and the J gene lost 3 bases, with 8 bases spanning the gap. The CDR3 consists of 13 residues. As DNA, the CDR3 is TGTGCCAGCAGTTTCCCGGGTTACACTGAAGCTTTCTTT. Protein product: CASSFPGYTEAFF.

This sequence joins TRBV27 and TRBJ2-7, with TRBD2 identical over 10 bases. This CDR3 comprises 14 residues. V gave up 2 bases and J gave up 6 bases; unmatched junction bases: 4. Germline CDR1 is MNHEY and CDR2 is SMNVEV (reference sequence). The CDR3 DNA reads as TGTGCCAGCAGTTTACTCCTAGCGGGAGCCGAGCAGTACTTC. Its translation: CASSLLLAGAEQYF.

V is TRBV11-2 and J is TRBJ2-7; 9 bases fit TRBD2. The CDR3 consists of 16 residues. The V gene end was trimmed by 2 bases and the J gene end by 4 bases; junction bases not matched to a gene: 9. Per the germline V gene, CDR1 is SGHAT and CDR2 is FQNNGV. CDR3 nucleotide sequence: TGTGCCAGCAGCTTAATAGCGGGAGATTTTGCGTACGAGCAGTACTTC. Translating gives CASSLIAGDFAYEQYF.